This T cell receptor beta chain was captured by sequencing in a study of blood T cells in healthy people across ages. Germline CDR1 MGHRA, CDR2 YSYEKL. The CDR3 is made up of 15 amino acids. V was pared by 0 bases and J by 1 base, with 10 bases between. Primed by a sample-barcoded 5' primer and a J-beta primer mix, a second PCR proceeded for roughly 7 to 12 cycles. A single record per CDR3 protein comes from TCRdb applying MiXCR to the 5' RACE reads. The sample shows some 760,000 distinct CDR3 sequences, 25% of them seen only once. This sample was shared with a second study, whose subject was T cells of mothers and their children.

The chain couples TRBV4-1 to TRBJ2-7; D is unresolved. Sequencing was carried out using blood. The origin of this receptor is a boy younger than 18 in good health. The CDR3: CASSQESRKSYEQYF. The CDR3 nucleotides read TGCGCCAGCAGCCAAGAATCGAGGAAATCCTACGAGCAGTACTTC.